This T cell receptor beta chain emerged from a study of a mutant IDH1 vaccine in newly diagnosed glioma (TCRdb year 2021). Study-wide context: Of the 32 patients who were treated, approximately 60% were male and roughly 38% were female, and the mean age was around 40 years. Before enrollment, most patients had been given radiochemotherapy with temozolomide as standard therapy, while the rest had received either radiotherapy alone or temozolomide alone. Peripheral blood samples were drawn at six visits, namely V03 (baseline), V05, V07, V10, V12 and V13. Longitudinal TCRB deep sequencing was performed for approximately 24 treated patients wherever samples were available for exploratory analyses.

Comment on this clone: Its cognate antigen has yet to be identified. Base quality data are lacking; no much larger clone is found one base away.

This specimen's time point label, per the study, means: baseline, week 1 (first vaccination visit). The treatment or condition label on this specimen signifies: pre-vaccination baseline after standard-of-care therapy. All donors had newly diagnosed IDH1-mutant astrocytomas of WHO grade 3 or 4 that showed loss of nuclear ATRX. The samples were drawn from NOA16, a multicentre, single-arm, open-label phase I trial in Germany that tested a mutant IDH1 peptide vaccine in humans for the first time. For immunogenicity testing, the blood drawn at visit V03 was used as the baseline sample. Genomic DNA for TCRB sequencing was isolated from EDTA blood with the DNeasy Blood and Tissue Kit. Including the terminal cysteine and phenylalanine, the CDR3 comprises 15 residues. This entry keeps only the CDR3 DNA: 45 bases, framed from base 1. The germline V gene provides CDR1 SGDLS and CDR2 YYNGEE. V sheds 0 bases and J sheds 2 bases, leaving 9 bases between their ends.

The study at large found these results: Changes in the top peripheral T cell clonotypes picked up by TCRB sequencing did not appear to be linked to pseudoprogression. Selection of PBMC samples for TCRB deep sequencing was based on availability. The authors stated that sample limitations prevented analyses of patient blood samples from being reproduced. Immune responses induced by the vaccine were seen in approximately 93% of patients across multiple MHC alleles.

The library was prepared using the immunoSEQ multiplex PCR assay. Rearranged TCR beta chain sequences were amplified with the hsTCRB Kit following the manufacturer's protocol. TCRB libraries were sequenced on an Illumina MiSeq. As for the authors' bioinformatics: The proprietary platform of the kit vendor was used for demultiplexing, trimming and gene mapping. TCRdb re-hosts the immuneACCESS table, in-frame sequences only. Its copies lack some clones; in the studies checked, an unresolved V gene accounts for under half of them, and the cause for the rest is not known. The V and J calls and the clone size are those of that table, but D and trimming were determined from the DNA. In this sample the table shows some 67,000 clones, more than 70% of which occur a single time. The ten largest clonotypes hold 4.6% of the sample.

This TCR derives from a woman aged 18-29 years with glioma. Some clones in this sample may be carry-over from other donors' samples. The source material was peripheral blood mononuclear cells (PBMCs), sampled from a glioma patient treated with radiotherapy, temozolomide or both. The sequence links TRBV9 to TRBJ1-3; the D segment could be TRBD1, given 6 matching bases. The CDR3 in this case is CASSVEPGAGNTIYF. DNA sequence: TGTGCCAGCAGCGTAGAACCAGGGGCTGGAAACACCATATATTTT. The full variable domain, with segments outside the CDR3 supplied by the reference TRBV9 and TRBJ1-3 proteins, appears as DSGVTQTPKHLITATGQRVTLRCSPRSGDLSVYWYQQSLDQGLQFLIQYYNGEERAKGNILERFSAQQFPDLHSELNLSSLELGDSALYFCASSVEPGAGNTIYFGEGSWLTVV.